This TCR beta chain was observed in a study of blood T cell repertoires in COVID-19. As for the study in general: Specimens from acute and convalescent COVID-19 originated in the United States, Italy and Spain.

The CDR3 is 11 residues long. Germline V gene sequence: CDR1 GTSNPN, CDR2 SVGIG (reference sequence). To note about this clone: One end of the junction does not line up with germline, which may come from a read error.

Authors' processing steps: It was from reference gene primer amplification that nucleated cell counts were estimated. This table comes from immunoSEQ multiplex PCR, and its TCRdb copy is limited to in-frame clones, with some not included. V and J calls and clone size are those listed in that table; D and trimming were worked out from the DNA. There are fewer than 400,000 clones in the sample; about nine tenths occur only once, and 1.5% to 2% lies in the top ten. This clonotype originated in a woman in her twenties or thirties with COVID-19, enrolled during active disease. The specimen was peripheral blood. The chain couples TRBV30 to TRBJ1-2, with D possibly matching TRBD1 (5 bases). This chain's CDR3 is CAWSAQVGHFF. For the CDR3, the DNA is TGTGCCTGGAGTGCCCAAGTAGGACATTTCTTC.